Sequencing of this T cell receptor (beta chain) was carried out in a study of CD8 T cells in Susac syndrome. With random hexamers, roughly 0.5 to 1 ug RNA was reverse transcribed. Each CDR3 protein is one row after TCRdb ran MiXCR on the immunoSEQ multiplex PCR reads. This table has some 52,000 distinct CDR3 sequences, just over 90% appearing once. This CDR3 comprises 15 residues. The V and J ends lost 0 bases and 0 bases respectively, with 9 bases between them. Germline V lookup: CDR1 SGDLS, CDR2 YYNGEE. A single count supports this clonotype. The receptor was isolated from a human donor with multiple sclerosis. This chain connects TRBV9 to TRBJ1-2; unclear D gene. Sequenced material: CD8+ T cells from PBMCs. The CDR3 loop is CASSVAGVSNYGYTF. The CDR3 DNA is TGTGCCAGCAGCGTAGCTGGGGTGTCTAACTATGGCTACACCTTC.